Sequencing of this TCR beta chain was carried out in a study of shared clonotypes between healthy human individuals. Naivety among CD8 cells was defined by CD45RO negativity and positive CCR7 selection, thereby excluding terminally differentiated effector memory CD45RA+ cells. Study donors comprised healthy, HIV-negative adults devoid of recent acute infection or vaccination. For this clone: Antigen unknown.

Study observations and caveats: Larger estimated richness was generally seen in naive subsets than in memory subsets.

J was trimmed by 3 bases and V by 4 bases; bases with no gene match: 13. The CDR3 is 18 amino acids. CDR1 and CDR2 from the germline V gene are SGHDN and FVKESK. Sequenced by immunoSEQ multiplex PCR; TCRdb stores in-frame clones only, minus some. The sample has about 2.1 million clones, around 95% seen once. The chain combines TRBV14 with TRBJ2-7; 12 bases agree with TRBD1. Sequencing was carried out using naive CD8+ T cells from PBMCs. This receptor was identified in a man in his late teens or twenties in good health. Some clones in this sample may be carry-over from other donors' samples. This chain's CDR3 is CASSPTPGQGAGDYEQYF. In DNA form, the CDR3 reads TGTGCCAGCAGCCCGACCCCGGGACAGGGGGCGGGGGACTACGAGCAGTACTTC.